The clone carrying this T cell receptor (beta chain) was picked up many times. Time point defined: newly diagnosed GD, antithyroid drugs for less than 3 months. Construction of the TCR library relied on RNA isolated from PBMCs. The sample comes from a study of regulatory T cells in long-lasting Graves disease. V was pared by 5 bases and J by 7 bases, with 14 bases of the junction left unmatched. The germline V gene has CDR1 DFQATT and CDR2 SNEGSKA (reference sequence). The CDR3 is 15 residues long. Sequencing libraries for TCR beta were prepared with iRepertoire HTBI primers and Arm-PCR of CDR3 regions. TCRdb re-called the multiplex PCR reads through MiXCR, storing one row per CDR3 protein. The table includes around 400,000 distinct CDR3 sequences, roughly 16% detected once.

This clonotype was sampled from a female donor with Graves disease. This rearrangement joins TRBV20-1 to TRBJ2-7, with 10 bases identical to TRBD1. The material sequenced was peripheral blood mononuclear cells (PBMCs), taken at new diagnosis, from a patient treated with antithyroid drugs. CDR3 bases: TGCAGTGCTGGCTCACCGGGACAGGGGATGAGGGAGCAGTACTTC. Amino acids: CSAGSPGQGMREQYF.